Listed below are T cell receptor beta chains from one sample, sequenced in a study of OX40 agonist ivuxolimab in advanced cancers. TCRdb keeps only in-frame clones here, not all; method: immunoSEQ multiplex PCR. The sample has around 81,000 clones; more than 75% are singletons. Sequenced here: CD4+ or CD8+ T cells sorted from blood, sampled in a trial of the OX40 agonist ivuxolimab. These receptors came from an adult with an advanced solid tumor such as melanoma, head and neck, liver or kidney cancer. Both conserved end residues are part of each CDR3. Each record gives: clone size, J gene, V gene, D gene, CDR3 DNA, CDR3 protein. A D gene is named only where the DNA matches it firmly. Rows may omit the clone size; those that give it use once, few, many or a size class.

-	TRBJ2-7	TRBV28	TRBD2	TGTGCCAGCATTCGGGGGAGGGCCGTCGAGCAGTACTTC	CASIRGRAVEQYF
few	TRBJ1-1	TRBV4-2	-	TGTGCCAGCAGCCAAGACTTCCCGAGGGGCACTGAAGCTTTCTTT	CASSQDFPRGTEAFF
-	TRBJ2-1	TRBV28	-	TGTGCCAGCAGCCGGAGAGGTCTAGGCGTCAATGAGCAGTTCTTC	CASSRRGLGVNEQFF
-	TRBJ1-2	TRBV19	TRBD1	TGTGCCAGTAGTATCGGACAGGGCACGCTTGGCTACACCTTC	CASSIGQGTLGYTF
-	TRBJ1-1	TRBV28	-	TGTGCCAGCAGTTCAGGGGTGAGGAACACTGAAGCTTTCTTT	CASSSGVRNTEAFF
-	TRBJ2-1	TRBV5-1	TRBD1	TGCGCCAGCAGCTTCCAGGGGGCGAAATACAATGAGCAGTTCTTC	CASSFQGAKYNEQFF
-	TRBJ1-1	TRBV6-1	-	TGTGCCAGCAGTCTACCCGGAGGCCGGTCTGAAGCTTTCTTT	CASSLPGGRSEAFF
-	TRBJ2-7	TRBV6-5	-	TGTGCCAGCAGTATGCCTGGGACACGTTACGAGCAGTACTTC	CASSMPGTRYEQYF
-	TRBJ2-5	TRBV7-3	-	TGTGCCAGCAGCCGGGATTTGACCGAGACCCAGTACTTC	CASSRDLTETQYF
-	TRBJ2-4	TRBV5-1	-	TGCGCCAGCAGCTTGGGGTCATCCCAGAGGGGGATTCAGTACTTC	CASSLGSSQRGIQYF
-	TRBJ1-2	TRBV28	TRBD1	TGTGCCAGCAGTTCTGACAGGGTTGGAGGCTACACCTTC	CASSSDRVGGYTF
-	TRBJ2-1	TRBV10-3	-	TGTGCCATCAGGTCCCCCAGGGGGGACAATGAGCAGTTCTTC	CAIRSPRGDNEQFF
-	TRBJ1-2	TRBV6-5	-	TGTGCCAGCAGTTACCATGGGGGGGTGGACTATGGCTACACCTTC	CASSYHGGVDYGYTF
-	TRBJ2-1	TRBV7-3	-	TGTGCCAGCAGCTTAACGGCGGACGGGCTCAATGAGCAGTTCTTC	CASSLTADGLNEQFF
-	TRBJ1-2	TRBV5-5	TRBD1	TGTGCCAGCAGCTTGGGAGGGGGCATCGGTGGCTACACCTTC	CASSLGGGIGGYTF
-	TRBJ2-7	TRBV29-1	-	TGCAGCGTTAGAGCGCTTAGGAATAGCTCCTACGAGCAGTACTTC	CSVRALRNSSYEQYF
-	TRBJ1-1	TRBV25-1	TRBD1	TGTGCCAGCAGTACAACCGGGACAGGGGGTGAAGCTTTCTTT	CASSTTGTGGEAFF
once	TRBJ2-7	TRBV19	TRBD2	TGTGCCAGTAGTCCTCAGGTGGGGGGGATCTACGAGCAGTACTTC	CASSPQVGGIYEQYF
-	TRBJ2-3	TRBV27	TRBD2	TGTGCCAGCAGTTTGTTGGGAGCGGGGGAAAGCACAGATACGCAGTATTTT	CASSLLGAGESTDTQYF
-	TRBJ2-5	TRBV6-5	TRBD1	TGTGCCAGCAGTTACTCCGGGACAGGGATCTTGGAGACCCAGTACTTC	CASSYSGTGILETQYF
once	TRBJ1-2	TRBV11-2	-	TGTGCCAGCAGCTTAGTCAACATCGGGGGTATGGTGGGCTACACCTTC	CASSLVNIGGMVGYTF
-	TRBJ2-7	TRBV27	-	TGTGCCAGCAGCCCGAACACCAACGAGCAGTACTTC	CASSPNTNEQYF
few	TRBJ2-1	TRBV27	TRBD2	TGTGCCAGCAGTTTACGTAGCGGGAGAAGGGAGCAGTTCTTC	CASSLRSGRREQFF
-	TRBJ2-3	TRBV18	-	TGTGCCAGCTCACCTAATAGAGATACGCAGTATTTT	CASSPNRDTQYF
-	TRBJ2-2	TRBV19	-	TGTGCCAGTAGTAGGGGACACGCCACCGGGGAGCTGTTTTTT	CASSRGHATGELFF
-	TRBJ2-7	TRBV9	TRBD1	TGTGCCAGCAGCGGGACAGGGGGCTACGAGCAGTACTTC	CASSGTGGYEQYF
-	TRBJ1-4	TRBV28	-	TGTGCCAGCAGTACCCCGCGGAATGAAAAACTGTTTTTT	CASSTPRNEKLFF
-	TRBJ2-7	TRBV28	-	TGTGCCAGCAGAACATTGATCGGGAGCTCCTACGAGCAGTACTTC	CASRTLIGSSYEQYF
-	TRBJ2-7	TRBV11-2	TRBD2	TGTGCCAGCAGCAAAGGGGGGACTAGGTCTGACGAGCAGTACTTC	CASSKGGTRSDEQYF
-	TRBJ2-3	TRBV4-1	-	TGCGCCAGCAGCCCCAAGGTCTACCCTAGCACAGATACGCAGTATTTT	CASSPKVYPSTDTQYF
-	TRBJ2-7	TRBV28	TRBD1	TGTGCCAGCGTTGGGACAGGGTCTACCTACGAGCAGTACTTC	CASVGTGSTYEQYF
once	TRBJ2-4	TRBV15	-	TGTGCCACCAGCAGAGAGGCGGCGATAAACATTCAGTACTTC	CATSREAAINIQYF
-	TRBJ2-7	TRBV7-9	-	TGTGCCAGCAGCTTAAGTACAGTCTACGAGCAGTACTTC	CASSLSTVYEQYF
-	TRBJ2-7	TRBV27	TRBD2	TGTGCCAGCAGCTCAACCAGGAGGGGACTAGCTATAGGCTACGAGCAGTACTTC	CASSSTRRGLAIGYEQYF
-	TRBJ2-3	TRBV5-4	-	TGTGCCAGCAGCCAGGTAGGAGCTGGCCCAGATACGCAGTATTTT	CASSQVGAGPDTQYF
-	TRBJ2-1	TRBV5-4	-	TGTGCCAGCAGCTTGGGTCGGCTAGCGAGCTACAATGAGCAGTTCTTC	CASSLGRLASYNEQFF
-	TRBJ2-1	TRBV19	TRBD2	TGTGCCAGTAGTAATCATTTTGGCGGGAGGGGGGGCAATGAGCAGTTCTTC	CASSNHFGGRGGNEQFF
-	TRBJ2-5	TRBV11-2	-	TGTGCCAGCAGCCGATACGACCGACCAGGGGAAGAGACCCAGTACTTC	CASSRYDRPGEETQYF
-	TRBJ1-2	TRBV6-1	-	TGTGCCAGCAGCCCGAATCCCACCTATGGCTACACCTTC	CASSPNPTYGYTF
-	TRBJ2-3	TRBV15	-	TGTGCCACCAGCAGAGTAAGAGCGGCCCAAGCCACAGATACGCAGTATTTT	CATSRVRAAQATDTQYF
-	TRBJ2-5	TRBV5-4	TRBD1	TGTGCCAGCAGCTTACGACAGGGTGGAGAGACCCAGTACTTC	CASSLRQGGETQYF
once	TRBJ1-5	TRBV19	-	TGTGCCAGTAGTATACAAGTGGGTGGTCAGCCCCAGCATTTT	CASSIQVGGQPQHF
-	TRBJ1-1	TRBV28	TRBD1	TGTGCCAGCAGTCCACCTACCGGGACAGGGGGTGACACTGAAGCTTTCTTT	CASSPPTGTGGDTEAFF
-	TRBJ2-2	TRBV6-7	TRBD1	TGTGCCAGCAGTTACTGGACAGGGCACACCGGGGAGCTGTTTTTT	CASSYWTGHTGELFF
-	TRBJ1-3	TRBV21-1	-	TGTGCCAGCAGCCCCCAAGACGGTCCCTCTGGAAACACCATATATTTT	CASSPQDGPSGNTIYF
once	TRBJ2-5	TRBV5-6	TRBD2	TGTGCCAGCAGCTTGTCAAGTAGCGGGAAAGGATTCGGAGAGACCCAGTACTTC	CASSLSSSGKGFGETQYF
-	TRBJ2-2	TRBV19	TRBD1	TGTGCCAGTAGCCGGGACAGGGTAGGGACCGGGGAGCTGTTTTTT	CASSRDRVGTGELFF
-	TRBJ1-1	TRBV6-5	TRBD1	TGTGCCAGCAGTGAAGGGACAGCGAACACTGAAGCTTTCTTT	CASSEGTANTEAFF
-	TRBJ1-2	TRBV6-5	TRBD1	TGTGCCAGCAGTTCCCCGACAGGGGCCCTCTATGGCTACACCTTC	CASSSPTGALYGYTF
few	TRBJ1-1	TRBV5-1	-	TGCGCCAGCAGCTTCGGGGGGTCGGGGAACACTGAAGCTTTCTTT	CASSFGGSGNTEAFF
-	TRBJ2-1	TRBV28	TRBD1	TGTGCCAGCAGTTCGGTTGCGGGACAGGGTTCCTACAATGAGCAGTTCTTC	CASSSVAGQGSYNEQFF
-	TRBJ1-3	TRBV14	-	TGTGCCAGCAGCCAAGCCCCCCGGGGTTTCTCTGGAAACACCATATATTTT	CASSQAPRGFSGNTIYF
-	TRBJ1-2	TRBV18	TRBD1	TGTGCCAGCTCACCACCGGGACAGCCTAACTATGGCTACACCTTC	CASSPPGQPNYGYTF
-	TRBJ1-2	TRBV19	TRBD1	TGTGCCAGTAGTGTCCGGACAGGGCGAACGATAATTCACTATGGCTACACCTTC	CASSVRTGRTIIHYGYTF
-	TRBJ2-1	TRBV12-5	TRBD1	TGTGCTAGTGGTTCTGGCAGACAGGGTCACAATGAGCAGTTCTTC	CASGSGRQGHNEQFF